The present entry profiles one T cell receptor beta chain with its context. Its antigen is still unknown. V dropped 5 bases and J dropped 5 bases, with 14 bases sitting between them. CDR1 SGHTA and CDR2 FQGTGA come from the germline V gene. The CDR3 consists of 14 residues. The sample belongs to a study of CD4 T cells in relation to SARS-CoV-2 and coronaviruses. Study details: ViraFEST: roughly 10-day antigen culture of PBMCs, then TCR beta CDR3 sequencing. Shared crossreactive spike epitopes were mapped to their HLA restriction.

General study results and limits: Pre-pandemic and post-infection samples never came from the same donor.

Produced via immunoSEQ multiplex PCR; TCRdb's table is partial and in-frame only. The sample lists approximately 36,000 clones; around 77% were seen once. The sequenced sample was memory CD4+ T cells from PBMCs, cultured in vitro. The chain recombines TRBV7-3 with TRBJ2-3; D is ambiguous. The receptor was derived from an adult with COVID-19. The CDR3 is CASSLSPAIDTQYF. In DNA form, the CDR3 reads TGTGCCAGCAGCCTCTCCCCAGCAATAGATACGCAGTATTTT.